Each of the 27 T cell receptor beta chains below was sequenced from the same sample in a study of T cell changes during pregnancy in multiple sclerosis. This table comes from immunoSEQ multiplex PCR, and its TCRdb copy is limited to in-frame clones, with some not included. Of around 110,000 clones in the sample, under 95% are singletons; the top ten hold around 1.5%. The sample consisted of peripheral blood, taken after pregnancy. Receptor source: a female donor with multiple sclerosis, enrolled in a pregnancy study.

The chain is built from TRBV2 and TRBJ1-6; weak D call: TRBD1 (6 bases). This CDR3 has 15 amino acids. With 1 base removed from V and 7 bases from J, the gap between germline ends came to 11 bases. Germline-derived CDR1 and CDR2 are SNHLY and FYNNEI. The DNA for the CDR3 is TGTGCCAGCAGTGAAGGCAGGGGCGCAAATTCACCCCTCCACTTT. It specifies CASSEGRGANSPLHF.

This sequence joins TRBV30 and TRBJ1-3, with no clear D. V lost 1 base to trimming and J lost 0 bases, with 10 bases between them. Germline lookup yields CDR1 GTSNPN and CDR2 SVGIG (reference sequence). This CDR3 is built from 15 residues. The CDR3 region has the DNA TGTGCCTGGAGTGACCACCGAGGCTCTGGAAACACCATATATTTT. Protein product: CAWSDHRGSGNTIYF.

V is TRBV2 and J is TRBJ1-6, with 9 bases lining up with TRBD1. Germline V gene data show CDR1 as SNHLY and CDR2 as FYNNEI. Trimming took 6 bases from V and 8 from J; bases not matched to a gene: 5. The length of the CDR3 is 14 residues. The CDR3 loop reads CASRTGGQDSPLHF. The CDR3 DNA sequence: TGTGCCAGCAGGACAGGGGGACAAGATTCACCCCTCCACTTT.

The chain joins TRBV19 to TRBJ2-3, with TRBD1 matching 7 bases. The germline V gene encodes CDR1 LNHDA and CDR2 SQIVND (reference sequence). J lost 3 bases, V lost 8 bases, and 5 bases had no gene match. CDR3 length equals 13 residues. The CDR3 sequence: CASGPTGTDTQYF. The CDR3 DNA is TGTGCCAGTGGACCGACAGGGACAGATACGCAGTATTTT.

This clone appeared a single time. The chain carries TRBV28 and TRBJ2-1; 10 bases are a match to TRBD2. After removal of 5 bases from V and 3 bases from J, the junction contained 4 bases not matched to a gene. The CDR3 consists of 15 residues. In germline, CDR1 is MDHEN, CDR2 SYDVKM. The chain's CDR3 is CASSSGLADYNEQFF. The CDR3 DNA reads TGTGCCAGCAGTAGCGGACTAGCGGACTACAATGAGCAGTTCTTC.

The gene calls are TRBV7-9 and TRBJ1-1; D gene ambiguous. The CDR3 has 13 residues. Trimming pared 8 bases from V and 0 bases from J, leaving 10 bases between. The V gene's germline CDR1 is SEHNR and CDR2 FQNEAQ (reference sequence). The CDR3 nucleotides read TGTGCCAGCGGTCTTACAGTGAACACTGAAGCTTTCTTT. Its translation is CASGLTVNTEAFF.

The chain joins TRBV29-1 to TRBJ2-1; TRBD2 matches at 7 bases. Germline-derived CDR1 and CDR2 are SQVTM and ANQGSEA. CDR3 size: 16 residues. The junction had 8 bases not matched to a gene; V was cut back by 2 bases and J by 1 base. CDR3 bases: TGCAGCGTTGAACGTGGGGCGGGGGTTTCCTACAATGAGCAGTTCTTC. It translates to CSVERGAGVSYNEQFF.

The chain couples TRBV5-1 to TRBJ1-1, with 11 bases lining up with TRBD1. J was trimmed by 5 bases and V by 2 bases; bases with no gene match: 5. There are 15 residues in the CDR3. CDR1 and CDR2 from the germline V gene are SGHRS and YFSETQ. This CDR3 reads CASSFPGQGGTEAFF. In DNA form, the CDR3 reads TGCGCCAGCAGCTTTCCGGGACAGGGGGGAACTGAAGCTTTCTTT.

This chain uses TRBV27 with TRBJ1-5, with a tentative D call TRBD1 (6 bases). There are 15 residues in the CDR3. Trimming removed 8 bases at V and 7 bases at J, with 21 bases between. In germline, CDR1 is MNHEY, CDR2 SMNVEV (reference sequence). CDR3 protein: CASSPEQGGGQPQHF. The CDR3 region has the DNA TGTGCCAGCTCTCCTGAACAGGGCGGGGGACAGCCCCAGCATTTT.

This chain links TRBV19 with TRBJ2-3; 12 bases align to TRBD2. The CDR3 runs to 15 residues. Germline V lookup: CDR1 LNHDA, CDR2 SQIVND (reference sequence). V lost 6 bases and J lost 4; bases outside the gene matches: 5. The CDR3 DNA reads as TGTGCCAGTAGCCTAGCGGGAGGGACGGCAGATACGCAGTATTTT. Protein product: CASSLAGGTADTQYF. Variable domain in full (rest from reference TRBV19 and TRBJ2-3): DGGITQSPKYLFRKEGQNVTLSCEQNLNHDAMYWYRQDPGQGLRLIYYSQIVNDFQKGDIAEGYSVSREKKESFPLTVTSAQKNPTAFYLCASSLAGGTADTQYFGPGTRLTVL.

This rearrangement joins TRBV19 to TRBJ1-1; tentatively, D is TRBD1 (6 bases). CDR3 length equals 16 residues. With 6 bases removed from V and 1 base from J, the gap between germline ends came to 18 bases. Germline V gene data show CDR1 as LNHDA and CDR2 as SQIVND (reference sequence). The CDR3 DNA is TGTGCCAGTAGCCTCCCACAGGGAGTGGGGAACACTGAAGCTTTCTTT. Protein: CASSLPQGVGNTEAFF. The whole variable domain, filled in from reference TRBV19 and TRBJ1-1, reads DGGITQSPKYLFRKEGQNVTLSCEQNLNHDAMYWYRQDPGQGLRLIYYSQIVNDFQKGDIAEGYSVSREKKESFPLTVTSAQKNPTAFYLCASSLPQGVGNTEAFFGQGTRLTVV.

This sequence joins TRBV2 and TRBJ1-1; the match to TRBD1 covers 7 bases. Unmatched junction bases numbered 6, after V lost 11 bases and J lost 0 bases. Looked up from germline, CDR1 is SNHLY and CDR2 is FYNNEI. CDR3 length: 13 amino acids. CDR3 protein: CAGGQAMNTEAFF. For the CDR3, the DNA is TGTGCCGGCGGACAGGCGATGAACACTGAAGCTTTCTTT.

The V and J genes are TRBV28 and TRBJ2-7, with D unclear. Trimming shortened V by 6 bases and J by 6 bases, and 12 bases separated the two germline ends. This CDR3 region has 12 residues. The germline V gene encodes CDR1 MDHEN and CDR2 SYDVKM. In DNA form, the CDR3 reads TGTGCCAGCAGCTATCCCCCTTCCGAGCAGTACTTC. It translates to CASSYPPSEQYF.

The chain joins TRBV30 to TRBJ2-4, with TRBD2 identical over 13 bases. Germline V gene sequence: CDR1 GTSNPN, CDR2 SVGIG (reference sequence). The length of the CDR3 is 18 residues. V trimming: 4 bases; J trimming: 5 bases; junction bases outside the gene matches: 14. In DNA, the CDR3 is TGTGCCTGGAACCAGAGACTCGGACTAGCGGGGGCAGAAAACATTCAGTACTTC. Its protein product is CAWNQRLGLAGAENIQYF. Using reference TRBV30 and TRBJ2-4 for the parts outside the CDR3, the full variable domain is SQTIHQWPATLVQPVGSPLSLECTVEGTSNPNLYWYRQAAGRGLQLLFYSVGIGQISSEVPQNLSASRPQDRQFILSSKKLLLSDSGFYLCAWNQRLGLAGAENIQYFGAGTRLSVL.

This chain joins TRBV29-1 and TRBJ1-2; 7 nucleotides line up with TRBD1. V lost 4 bases and J lost 7; bases outside the gene matches: 9. Germline assignment: CDR1 SQVTM and CDR2 ANQGSEA. The CDR3 runs to 13 residues. CDR3 amino acids: CSVGDRVPTGYTF. The CDR3 bases are TGCAGCGTTGGAGACAGGGTTCCGACTGGCTACACCTTC.

This clone was seen a single time. V is TRBV12-5 and J is TRBJ2-2; TRBD1 agrees at 9 bases. Germline V lookup: CDR1 LGHNT, CDR2 FRNRAP. V dropped 0 bases and J dropped 4; count of bases not matched to a gene: 6. The CDR3 extends over 17 amino acids. The CDR3 DNA reads TGTGCTAGTGGTTTGGTCTTCGACAGGGGGAGCACCGGGGAGCTGTTTTTT. Residues: CASGLVFDRGSTGELFF.

This clone was counted only a few times. The chain employs TRBV9 and TRBJ2-2, with D possibly TRBD1 on 6 matching bases. Trimming stripped 4 bases from V and 1 base from J, with 8 bases between. This CDR3 comprises 14 residues. Germline CDR1 reads SGDLS; CDR2 reads YYNGEE. The CDR3 DNA reads as TGTGCCAGCAGCCCGGGACAGAACACCGGGGAGCTGTTTTTT. This encodes CASSPGQNTGELFF.

The V and J genes are TRBV5-4 and TRBJ2-5; TRBD1 aligns across 7 bases. Germline V gene data show CDR1 as SGHNT and CDR2 as YYREEE (reference sequence). The CDR3 contains 13 residues. J gave up 1 base and V 3 bases, and 0 bases lay outside the gene matches. CDR3 sequence: CASSYRGQETQYF. CDR3 sequence (DNA): TGTGCCAGCAGCTACAGGGGCCAAGAGACCCAGTACTTC.

V and J are TRBV5-4 and TRBJ2-1; TRBD2 aligns across 7 bases. The CDR3 extends over 15 amino acids. The J segment lost 5 bases and the V segment lost 3 bases, leaving 8 bases of the junction unmatched. CDR1 and CDR2 from the germline V gene are SGHNT and YYREEE (reference sequence). The CDR3 loop is CASSYGGVRDNEQFF. CDR3 bases: TGTGCCAGCAGCTATGGGGGGGTGCGGGACAATGAGCAGTTCTTC.

The V gene is TRBV9, the J gene TRBJ2-7; TRBD2 might be the D (5 bases). The CDR3 totals 15 residues. The V end lost 0 bases, the J end lost 1 base, and 11 bases lay between the germline ends. Germline lookup yields CDR1 SGDLS and CDR2 YYNGEE. CDR3 bases: TGTGCCAGCAGCGTAGTACCTAGCAGTTCCTACGAGCAGTACTTC. As protein: CASSVVPSSSYEQYF.

The rearrangement joins TRBV4-1 to TRBJ1-2; D is perhaps TRBD1 (6 bases). Germline-derived CDR1 and CDR2 are MGHRA and YSYEKL. Trimming shortened V by 3 bases and J by 0 bases, and 14 bases separated the two germline ends. The CDR3 length is 16 residues. CDR3 coding DNA: TGCGCCAGCAGCCAGATTATCGGACAGTCTAACTATGGCTACACCTTC. Its translation: CASSQIIGQSNYGYTF.

In its sample, this clone was seen once. The chain links TRBV7-9 to TRBJ2-2, with TRBD1 matching 7 bases. V shed 6 bases, J shed 0 bases, and the junction held 4 bases outside the gene matches. This CDR3 contains 15 residues. Germline V gene lookup returns CDR1 SEHNR and CDR2 FQNEAQ (reference sequence). This CDR3 reads CASRPGTANTGELFF. In DNA, the CDR3 is TGTGCCAGCAGACCAGGGACAGCGAACACCGGGGAGCTGTTTTTT.

V usage is TRBV28 and J usage is TRBJ2-1; possible D gene TRBD1, 5 bases. The germline V and J ends were trimmed by 4 bases and 6 bases, with 22 bases remaining between them. This CDR3 is 17 amino acids long. CDR1 is MDHEN and CDR2 is SYDVKM in the germline V gene. CDR3 nucleotides: TGTGCCAGCAGTTCCCCCCTCCTGCGGCTAAGGGGCAATGAGCAGTTCTTC. Translation: CASSSPLLRLRGNEQFF.

The chain carries TRBV6-6 and TRBJ1-5; tentatively, D is TRBD1 (6 bases). Trimming took off 4 bases at V and 2 bases at J, with 12 bases between the two ends. The CDR3 loop spans 15 amino acids. Germline CDR1 and CDR2: MNHNY and SVGAGI (reference sequence). In DNA, the CDR3 is TGTGCCAGCAGTTCTCAAGGGGGGGGCAATCAGCCCCAGCATTTT. It translates to CASSSQGGGNQPQHF.

The chain joins TRBV28 to TRBJ2-2; D is unresolved. CDR1 is MDHEN, CDR2 SYDVKM, per germline. With 3 bases removed from V and 9 bases from J, the gap between germline ends came to 5 bases. The CDR3 contains 11 residues. CDR3 DNA sequence: TGTGCCAGCAGTTTGAGCCGGGAGCTGTTTTTT. Protein product: CASSLSRELFF.

The J gene is TRBJ2-3, the V gene TRBV6-6, with D tentatively TRBD1 (6 bases). In germline, CDR1 is MNHNY, CDR2 SVGAGI (reference sequence). V was trimmed by 7 bases and J by 9 bases, leaving 14 bases between them. This CDR3 region has 12 residues. Here the CDR3 reads CASNAGAETQYF. CDR3 coding DNA: TGTGCCAGCAACGCAGGGGCCGAAACGCAGTATTTT.

This chain connects TRBV6-5 to TRBJ1-1, with no clear D. Germline V gene data show CDR1 as MNHEY and CDR2 as SVGAGI. This CDR3 comprises 14 residues. The germline V and J ends were trimmed by 6 bases and 6 bases, with 17 bases remaining between them. CDR3 residues: CASSSRHPGAEAFF. The CDR3 DNA is TGTGCCAGCAGCTCAAGACACCCCGGGGCTGAAGCTTTCTTT.